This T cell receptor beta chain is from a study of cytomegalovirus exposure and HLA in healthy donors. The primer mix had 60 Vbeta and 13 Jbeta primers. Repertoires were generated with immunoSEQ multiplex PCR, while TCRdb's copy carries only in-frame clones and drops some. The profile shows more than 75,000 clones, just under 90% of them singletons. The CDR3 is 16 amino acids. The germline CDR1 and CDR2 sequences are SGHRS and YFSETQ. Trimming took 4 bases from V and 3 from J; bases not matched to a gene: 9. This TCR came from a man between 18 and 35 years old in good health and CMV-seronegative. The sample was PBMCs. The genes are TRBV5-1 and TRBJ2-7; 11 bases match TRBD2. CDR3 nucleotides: TGCGCCAGCAGCCCGCTGACTAGCGGGGAAAACTACGAGCAGTACTTC. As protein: CASSPLTSGENYEQYF.